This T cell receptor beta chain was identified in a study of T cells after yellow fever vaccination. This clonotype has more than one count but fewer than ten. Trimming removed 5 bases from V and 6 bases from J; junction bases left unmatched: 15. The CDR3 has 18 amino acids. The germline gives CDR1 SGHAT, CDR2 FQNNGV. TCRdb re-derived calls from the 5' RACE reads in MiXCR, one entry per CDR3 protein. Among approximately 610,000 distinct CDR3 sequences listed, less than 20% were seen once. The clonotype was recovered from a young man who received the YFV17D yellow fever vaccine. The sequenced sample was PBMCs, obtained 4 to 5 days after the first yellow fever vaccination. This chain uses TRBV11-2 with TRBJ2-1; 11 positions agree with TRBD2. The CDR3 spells CASSPGGPSGGQPNEQFF. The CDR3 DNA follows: TGTGCCAGCAGCCCGGGGGGTCCTAGCGGGGGGCAGCCCAATGAGCAGTTCTTC.